This TCR beta chain was observed in a study of blood T cells in healthy people across ages. Trimming removed 6 bases from V and 3 bases from J, with 18 bases in between. The V gene's germline CDR1 is SNHLY and CDR2 FYNNEI. The CDR3 length is 16 residues. Combining a sample-barcoded 5' primer with a J-beta primer mix, a second PCR ran for roughly 7 to 11 cycles. Every single cDNA molecule received a tag from a template-switch adaptor with 12 random nucleotides. TCRdb re-analysed the 5' RACE reads in MiXCR, keeping a single row per CDR3 protein. This sample carries over a million distinct CDR3 sequences, 42% of them seen once, and the ten largest clones take 7% to 9%. Study findings and constraints: Strong correlation existed between TCR beta diversity and naive T cell percentage. Because sorting was not performed, PBMCs prevented conclusive naive versus antigen-experienced comparison.

To note about this clonotype: Its antigen is not known.

The chain is built from TRBV2 and TRBJ2-1; perhaps TRBD2 as D (5 bases). The origin of this receptor is a woman under 30 in good health. Sequenced: blood. This chain's CDR3 is CASSRWSSTGYNEQFF. The CDR3 bases are TGTGCCAGCAGCCGTTGGTCTAGCACCGGCTACAATGAGCAGTTCTTC.